Sequencing of this T cell receptor (beta chain) was carried out in a study of PD-L1 blockade in urothelial cancer. Time point specified: peripheral blood 6 weeks after treatment start. Sequencing used immunoSEQ multiplex PCR; TCRdb keeps in-frame clones, though not all of them. Among 75,000 to 95,000 clones, approximately 90% were seen once, and the ten largest hold roughly 0.9%. Germline trimming cut 4 bases from V and 2 bases from J; bases unmatched to any gene: 6. There are 15 residues in the CDR3. In germline, CDR1 is SGHRS, CDR2 YFSETQ. This clonotype originated in a woman of 80 years or more with urothelial cancer. The chain uses TRBV5-1 and TRBJ2-1; TRBD1 agrees at 7 bases. The input for sequencing was PBMCs, taken around atezolizumab (anti-PD-L1) treatment. For the CDR3, the DNA is TGCGCCAGCAGCACGGGACAGACAACCTACAATGAGCAGTTCTTC. Encoded protein: CASSTGQTTYNEQFF.